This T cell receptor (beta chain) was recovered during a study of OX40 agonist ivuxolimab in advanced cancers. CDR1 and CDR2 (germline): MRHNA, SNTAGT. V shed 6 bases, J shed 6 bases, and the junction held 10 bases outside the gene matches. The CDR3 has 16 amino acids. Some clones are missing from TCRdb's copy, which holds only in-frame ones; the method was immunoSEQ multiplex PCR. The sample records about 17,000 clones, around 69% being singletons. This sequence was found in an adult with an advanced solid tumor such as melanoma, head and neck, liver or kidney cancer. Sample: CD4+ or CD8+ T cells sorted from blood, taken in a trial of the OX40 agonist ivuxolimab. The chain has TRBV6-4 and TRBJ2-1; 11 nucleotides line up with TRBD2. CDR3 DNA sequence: TGTGCCAGCAGCGAAGTCGGGACTAGCGGATTCAATGAGCAGTTCTTC. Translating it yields CASSEVGTSGFNEQFF.